What follows describes a single T cell receptor beta chain. Its antigen is as yet unknown. The V gene lost 5 bases and the J gene lost 6 bases, with 11 bases spanning the gap. Germline V lookup: CDR1 SGHTA, CDR2 FQGNSA. There are 13 residues in the CDR3. TRB rearrangements spanning V, D and J were amplified using mixed TRB-A/B primers. Using its own MiXCR run on the multiplex PCR reads, TCRdb lists one record per CDR3 protein. The sample carries about 3,000 distinct CDR3 sequences, 25% to 30% recorded once. The entry originates in a study of T cell repertoires in aging, cancer and after chemotherapy. Study observations and caveats: Compared with age-matched healthy donors, untreated hematological or solid cancer patients showed higher blood TCR clonality. In each cancer cohort, median generation probability increased across chemotherapy, suggesting thymic output rebounded.

The template was genomic DNA from peripheral blood, not RNA. Sequencing was done on a sample of blood. The chain uses TRBV7-2 and TRBJ1-5; tentative D call: TRBD1 (5 bases). The source is a human donor in good health. The CDR3 DNA reads TGTGCCAGCAGCCCTTGGAGGGGTCAGCCCCAGCATTTT. Its protein product is CASSPWRGQPQHF.